This T cell receptor beta chain was observed in a study of T cells after yellow fever vaccination. V lost 4 bases and J 2 bases, leaving 15 bases between the germline ends. In germline, CDR1 is LNHNV, CDR2 YYDKDF (reference sequence). The CDR3 has 16 amino acids. Study results and caveats: When the response was secondary, it was weaker but reached its peak faster, day 5 versus 15. At 95% to 98% for CD4 and about 88% for CD8, most primary-vaccination clones showed up again after the booster.

5'RACE template switching added a universal primer site and UMIs to TCR cDNA. MiXCR was run by TCRdb on the 5' RACE reads, yielding one entry per CDR3 protein. The sample includes about 170,000 distinct CDR3 sequences, 9.5% to 11% seen only once; the top ten take 30% to 45%. There are a few counts of this clonotype. Its antigen is not identified. This TCR was recovered from a man younger than 30 who received the YFV17D yellow fever vaccine. This chain uses TRBV15 with TRBJ1-5; a possible D gene is TRBD1 (5 bases). Sequenced here: CD8+ T cells sorted from PBMCs, sampled 15 days after the yellow fever booster vaccination. The CDR3 region has the DNA TGTGCCACCAGCACCTCCGTGGGGGAGGGCAATCAGCCCCAGCATTTT. This encodes CATSTSVGEGNQPQHF.